Listed below are T cell receptor beta chains from one sample, sequenced in a study of T cell responses to AZD1222 COVID-19 vaccine. Assay: immunoSEQ multiplex PCR; the TCRdb copy retains only in-frame clones and omits some. The table shows 85,000 to 120,000 clones, with about 92% occurring only once. The material sequenced was peripheral blood, taken 28 days after the second AZD1222 dose. The receptor set was obtained from an adult who received the AZD1222 COVID-19 vaccine. Each CDR3 is given with its conserved first and last residue. D genes are given only for firm matches. Clone size is stated in some rows and not others, as once, few, many or a class when expanded.

TGTGCCAGCTCACCACCTAATCAGGGGCTGGGAGGCTACACCTTC | CASSPPNQGLGGYTF | - | TRBJ1-2 | - | TRBV18
TGTGCCAGCAGTTTAAACAGGGGAGGCGAGCAGTACTTC | CASSLNRGGEQYF | - | TRBJ2-7 | - | TRBV27
TGCGCCAGCAGCCCGCTCGGCACCGGGGAGCTGTTTTTT | CASSPLGTGELFF | once | TRBJ2-2 | - | TRBV5-1
TGCGCCAGCAGCCCCCCAGTGGGGGGCATTCAGTACTTC | CASSPPVGGIQYF | - | TRBJ2-4 | - | TRBV4-1
TGTGCCAGCGCCTCCAGGACAGTCCGCTCCTACGAGCAGTACTTC | CASASRTVRSYEQYF | - | TRBJ2-7 | - | TRBV21-1
TGCGCCAGCAGCTTGCTATTGGATTCACCCCTCCACTTT | CASSLLLDSPLHF | - | TRBJ1-6 | - | TRBV5-1
TGTGCCAGCAGCGTAGGTCAAGGCGGGACAGGGGAGACTAATGAGCAGTTCTTC | CASSVGQGGTGETNEQFF | - | TRBJ2-1 | TRBD1 | TRBV9
TGTGCCAGCAGTGAAGGGGACAGAAATGAAAAACTGTTTTTT | CASSEGDRNEKLFF | few | TRBJ1-4 | TRBD1 | TRBV6-1
TGTGCCAGCAGTTACGACAGGGAAGGTGGCTACACCTTC | CASSYDREGGYTF | - | TRBJ1-2 | TRBD1 | TRBV6-5
TGTGCCAGCAGCGTATATAGCAATCAGCCCCAGCATTTT | CASSVYSNQPQHF | - | TRBJ1-5 | - | TRBV9
TGTGCCAGCAGCCGGACAGGGGGCGCGGGCACTGAAGCTTTCTTT | CASSRTGGAGTEAFF | few | TRBJ1-1 | TRBD1 | TRBV14
TGTGCCAGCAGTTTATCGGGCAATCTTGGCGAAAAACTGTTTTTT | CASSLSGNLGEKLFF | - | TRBJ1-4 | - | TRBV27
TGTGCCAGCAGCTTACCCAACAAGTACCAAGAGACCCAGTACTTC | CASSLPNKYQETQYF | - | TRBJ2-5 | - | TRBV7-2
TGTGCCAGCAGCGGGCCGGGACAGAAAAAAACTTATAGCAATCAGCCCCAGCATTTT | CASSGPGQKKTYSNQPQHF | few | TRBJ1-5 | TRBD1 | TRBV6-4
TGTGCCAGCAGATCATCGGGGGCCCAACCATACAATGAGCAGTTCTTC | CASRSSGAQPYNEQFF | - | TRBJ2-1 | - | TRBV7-2
TGTGCCAGCAGCCAGGGACGGCAGGCAGGGACCCAGTACTTC | CASSQGRQAGTQYF | - | TRBJ2-5 | - | TRBV27
TGTGCCAGTCTAGCGGGCGACCAGTACTTC | CASLAGDQYF | - | TRBJ2-7 | TRBD2 | TRBV3-1/TRBV3-2
TGTGCCAGCAGCTACGAAGGGGGATATGGCTACACCTTC | CASSYEGGYGYTF | once | TRBJ1-2 | - | TRBV5-6
TGTGCCAGCTCACCATTCGAGTCAGAAGCTTTCTTT | CASSPFESEAFF | - | TRBJ1-1 | - | TRBV18
TGTGCCAGCAGCCAAGGCCAGGGCTCCTACGAGCAGTACTTC | CASSQGQGSYEQYF | few | TRBJ2-7 | - | TRBV3-1/TRBV3-2